This T cell receptor beta chain was documented in a study of blood T cell repertoires in COVID-19 (dated by TCRdb to 2019 to 2021). Describing the broader study: Collaborator samples came from the United States, Italy and Spain and covered acute and convalescent phases of COVID-19. Samples came from the ongoing ImmuneRACE study (first 160 participants) plus 1,254 subjects from 6 global collaborators. The dataset comprised deeply sampled blood TCRbeta repertoires from subjects exposed to, actively infected with, or recovered from COVID-19. The sample metadata nearly always contained a de-identified subject ID, COVID-19 status, age in years and sex. Where available, HLA class I and class II types were taken from metadata supplied by the sample provider and were not determined by assay-based typing. The repertoires were released in a freely available public database intended as a resource for research on the immune response to SARS-CoV-2. The material from the prospective study consisted of cDNA or gDNA derived from T cells, B-cell-depleted T cells, or PBMCs. What the authors observed across the whole study: The quantity of clinical and demographic metadata differed by source and by participant and was supplied without curation.

The immunoSEQ Assay, a bias-controlled multiplex PCR, was used to amplify TCRbeta CDR3 regions from genomic DNA. Per the authors' processing: The number of nucleated cells in each sample was estimated from the amplification of reference gene primers within the assay. To quantify the absolute abundance of each unique TCRbeta CDR3 rearrangement, sequence reads were collapsed and filtered. For each sample, productive Simpson clonality was calculated as the square root of Simpson's diversity index over productive rearrangements. TCRdb carries this immuneACCESS record with in-frame sequences only. Its versions omit some clonotypes, under half of them owing to an unresolved V gene in the studies checked, with the rest unexplained. The V and J calls and clone size are taken from that table; D and trimming were inferred from the DNA. The table for this sample lists approximately 400,000 clones; around 89% of them were counted only once. The ten largest clones represent around an eighth of the sample.

CDR1 and CDR2 are drawn from the germline V gene: ENHRY, SYGVKD. The CDR3 holds 14 amino acids from the cysteine to the phenylalanine. The sequence is cut down to CDR3 DNA, 42 bases in frame from base 1. After removal of 6 bases from V and 1 base from J, the junction retains 4 bases not matched to a gene. With respect to this clone: This receptor's antigen is unknown. There are no base qualities to consult, and no much larger clone falls within one base. Other DNA sequences of this sample code for an identical CDR3.

One collaborating source in Seattle enrolled patients during active infection and followed them longitudinally through the course of disease. Collaborating institutions collected whole blood in K2EDTA tubes following their own protocols. For TCRbeta analysis, collaborator samples were shipped as frozen whole blood, as isolated PBMCs, or as DNA extracted from either sample type. Specimen: peripheral blood. Rearrangement joined TRBV10-3 to TRBJ1-1; a stretch of 8 junction bases matches TRBD1. The TCR sequence derives from a woman between 50 and 59 years old with COVID-19, enrolled during active disease. CDR3 region: CAIRPTGENTEAFF. The DNA is as follows: TGTGCCATCAGACCGACAGGGGAGAACACTGAAGCTTTCTTT.